What follows is one T cell receptor (beta chain) and its context. Using immunoSEQ multiplex PCR, the repertoire was profiled, and TCRdb retains in-frame clones only, with some absent. Among some 250,000 clones listed, roughly 85% were seen once. Recruitment covered about two dozen US areas and drew participants whose ages spanned about 18 to 90 years. The sample originates from a study of blood T cell repertoires in COVID-19. About the research overall: COVID-19 samples collected from the United States, Italy and Spain covered acute and convalescent phases.

The sequenced material came from PBMCs or T cells enriched from blood (not recorded which). The source is a woman aged 45-59 years who had recovered from COVID-19.

DNA of the CDR3: TGCGCCACCCCGACAGGGACGACCTCCTCTGGGGCCAACGTCCTGACTTTC. It specifies CATPTGTTSSGANVLTF. The chain recombines TRBV5-1 with TRBJ2-6; 7 bases are shared with TRBD1. Germline-derived CDR1 and CDR2 are SGHRS and YFSETQ. CDR3 size: 17 residues. Germline trimming cut 9 bases from V and 0 bases from J; bases unmatched to any gene: 12.